Detailed here is one T cell receptor (beta chain). The antigen it recognizes is unknown. Per-base qualities were not stored, and no clone one base away is much larger. Healthy HIV-negative adults with no recently reported acute infections or vaccinations were included as donors. Every donor was a Caucasian adult residing in Nashville, Tennessee, USA. CD4+ T cells were enriched by magnetic negative selection, after which naive cells were positively selected on CD45RA and the negative fraction was taken as the memory subset. After blood collection by leukapheresis, PBMCs were isolated using Ficoll-Histopaque density gradient centrifugation and then cryopreserved in the vapor phase of liquid nitrogen. Purity and quantity of every magnetically sorted T cell population were checked by analytical flow cytometry. Genomic DNA was isolated from every sorted fraction and measured by UV absorbance on a Nanodrop 2000c.

The sample belongs to a study of shared clonotypes between healthy human individuals (TCRdb year 2020). Background for the entire study: A few men and a couple of women, aged 18 to 49 years, made up the cohort. For each donor, three plates each were used for CD4 naive and CD4 memory, two plates were used for CD8 naive, and one plate was used for CD8 memory. To estimate repertoire size and how much clonotype sharing occurs between individuals, the study deeply sequenced the blood TCR repertoires of roughly 5 healthy adults. To increase sequencing depth and limit assay-specific biases, TCR repertoire library preparation and sequencing were carried out by different laboratories using diverse techniques. Each donor's leukapheresis produced roughly between roughly 0.9 and 8.9 billion PBMCs.

The CDR3 runs 14 amino acids, cysteine and phenylalanine included. Of the read, only the CDR3 DNA is kept; its 42 bases are in frame from base 1. The germline V gene yields MNHEY for CDR1 and SVGAGI for CDR2. V was cut back by 8 bases and J by 0 bases, leaving a gap of 14 bases between them. TCR CDR3 regions were amplified from genomic DNA by multiplex PCR using the deep immunoSEQ assay. For each cell subset, the extracted genomic DNA was distributed evenly across all wells of several immunoSEQ 96-well plates, and each plate served as one replicate. For sorted subsets, approximately 190 ng of genomic DNA, equivalent to some 30,000 T cell genomes, went into each replicate PCR. The purified libraries were quantified using a Qubit 3.0 fluorometer, sized with a Bioanalyzer 2100, and then quantified again using the KAPA Library Quantification kit. Every immunoSEQ 96-well plate was sequenced on a separate single-read 150-cycle Illumina NextSeq 550 flow cell. The original pipeline was this. Because only junctional sequences without quality scores were contained in the immunoSEQ output, filtering matching that applied to full-length reads could not be performed. Sequences were annotated with PyIR, a Python wrapper for IgBLAST v1.9, using IMGT germline references to assign V/J genes and CDR3. Reads were filtered out if the reads had weak V/J assignments (E-value above 1e-6), no CDR3, stop codons, out-of-frame junctions, or ambiguous translated residues. V3J clonotypes were defined by identical inferred V gene, J gene, and CDR3 amino acid sequence. The percentage overlap between two repertoires was calculated by dividing the number of shared unique clonotypes by the size of the smaller repertoire. Richness of each repertoire was evaluated using RTK rarefaction, the Chao1 estimator, and Recon v2.1 estimates of unobserved clonotypes. Generation probabilities were computed with OLGA for all TCRbeta clonotypes obtained by the gDNA method from several donors. Sourced from immuneACCESS, this table was stored by TCRdb with only in-frame sequences that have V and J called. A share of the clones is absent; for the studies checked, an unresolved V gene accounts for under half, and the remainder has no known explanation. Clone size and V and J calls were adopted from that table, with D and trimming inferred from the DNA. The sample contains 2 million to 3 million clones, over 85% of them found a single time. Together, the top ten hold 0.36% of the sample.

Beyond this particular receptor, the publication reports: Even with the large sequencing depth, rarefaction of the sorted-subset datasets indicated that sequencing was incomplete. Pairwise subsampling led to the expectation that sequencing depth would affect the degree of clonotype sharing among donors. Approximately 5% of naive CD4, 3.5% of naive CD8, approximately 2.2% of memory CD4, and less than 0.45% of memory CD8 clonotypes were shared across a handful of donors. Compared with non-shared clonotypes, clonotypes shared by all four sorted-subset donors had higher generation probabilities. Sampling was restricted to blood, and TCR repertoires in tissue are likely to differ from TCR repertoires in blood. Larger estimated clonotype richness was generally found for naive subsets than for memory subsets. The genetic and exposure-history diversity represented was limited by the small number of donors.

The source of this sequence is a man aged 18 to 30 in good health. Some clones in this sample may be carry-over from other donors' samples. The sequence is built from TRBV6-5 and TRBJ2-7; the D gene is perhaps TRBD2, on 5 matching bases. Input material: naive CD4+ T cells from PBMCs. Interpreted using the paper, the cell subset or site label stands for: CD45RA+ positively selected. The CDR3 reads as follows: CASFKAGVSYEQYF. The nucleotide sequence is given as TGTGCCAGCTTCAAAGCCGGGGTCTCCTACGAGCAGTACTTC.